This T cell receptor beta chain is drawn from a study of T cell responses to AZD1222 COVID-19 vaccine. Regarding this clone: Its antigen is not known.

TCRdb's table, derived via immunoSEQ multiplex PCR, lists solely in-frame clones and lacks some. The profile shows 120,000 or so clones, approximately 89% of them singletons. This CDR3 spans 16 amino acids. With 1 base removed from V and 0 bases from J, the gap between germline ends came to 12 bases. Germline CDR1 is SGHNT and CDR2 is YENEEA. Findings and caveats of the study: Clonal diversity was possibly underestimated; the donors were predominantly white British and more often female.

Source: peripheral blood, taken on day 0 of AZD1222 vaccination. This receptor was obtained from an adult in good health. This sequence joins TRBV11-3 and TRBJ1-1; D not certain. As DNA, the CDR3 is TGTGCCAGCAGCTTAGGTTGGAACTCCATGAACACTGAAGCTTTCTTT. It codes for CASSLGWNSMNTEAFF.